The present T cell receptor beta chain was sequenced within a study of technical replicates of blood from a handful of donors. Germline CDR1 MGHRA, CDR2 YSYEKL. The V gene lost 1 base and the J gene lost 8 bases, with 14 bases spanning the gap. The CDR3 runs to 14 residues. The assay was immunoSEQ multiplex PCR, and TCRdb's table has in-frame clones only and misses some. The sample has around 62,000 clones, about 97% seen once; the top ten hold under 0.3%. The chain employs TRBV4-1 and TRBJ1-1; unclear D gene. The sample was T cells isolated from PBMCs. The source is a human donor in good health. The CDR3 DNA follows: TGCGCCAGCAGCCAAGTTGAGGGAGCGCGGGAAGCTTTCTTT. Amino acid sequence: CASSQVEGAREAFF.